A selection of T cell receptor beta chains follows, all from one sample in a study of regulatory T cells in long-lasting Graves disease. TCRdb reprocessed the multiplex PCR reads with MiXCR, giving one entry per CDR3 protein. The sample lists 400,000 to 500,000 distinct CDR3 sequences, 16% occurring once. The same data also went into a second study, on T cells in Graves' hyperthyroidism and ophthalmopathy.

This sample comprised peripheral blood mononuclear cells (PBMCs), obtained at new diagnosis, from a patient treated with antithyroid drugs. These receptors originate from a young woman with Graves disease. The CDR3 runs from the conserved cysteine through the conserved F or W. D genes are given only for firm matches. Clone size appears in some rows only: once, few, many, or a class for an expanded clone.

TRBD2,TRBV28,TRBJ2-3,NA,CASSSHSGTTDTQYF,TGTGCCAGCAGTTCCCATAGCGGGACCACAGATACGCAGTATTTT
NA,TRBV20-1,TRBJ2-1,many,CSASFVRGLSYNEQFF,TGCAGTGCTAGTTTTGTCCGCGGGCTCTCCTACAATGAGCAGTTCTTC
NA,TRBV29-1,TRBJ2-1,many,CSVEGETYNEQFF,TGCAGCGTTGAAGGAGAAACGTACAATGAGCAGTTCTTC
NA,TRBV6-1,TRBJ1-5,few,CASSEGPVNQPQHF,TGTGCCAGCAGTGAAGGCCCGGTCAATCAGCCCCAGCATTTT
TRBD2,TRBV12-3/TRBV12-4,TRBJ2-7,many,CASSLGLAGVPYEQYF,TGTGCCAGCAGTTTGGGACTAGCGGGAGTTCCCTACGAGCAGTACTTC
TRBD2,TRBV2,TRBJ2-2,many,CASSEALTSGVTGELFF,TGTGCCAGCAGTGAAGCGCTAACTAGCGGGGTTACCGGGGAGCTGTTTTTT
NA,TRBV2,TRBJ1-2,many,CASSYREPKNYGYTF,TGTGCCAGCAGTTACCGGGAACCAAAAAACTATGGCTACACCTTC
NA,TRBV27,TRBJ2-7,NA,CTSSSRLSYEQYF,TGTACCAGCAGTTCCAGGCTTTCCTACGAGCAGTACTTC
NA,TRBV7-2,TRBJ2-4,few,CASSLEGSFEYF,TGTGCCAGCAGCTTAGAGGGTAGTTTTGAGTACTTC
TRBD1,TRBV6-1,TRBJ1-6,few,CASSVIDRGYSPLHF,TGTGCCAGCAGTGTTATCGACAGGGGGTATTCACCCCTCCACTTT
TRBD2,TRBV7-7,TRBJ2-3,many,CASSSAGGTTDTQYF,TGTGCTAGCAGCTCAGCGGGAGGGACCACAGATACGCAGTATTTT
TRBD1,TRBV28,TRBJ1-2,few,CASSLWGDSLYGYTF,TGTGCCAGCAGTTTATGGGGGGACAGCCTCTATGGCTACACCTTC
NA,TRBV20-1,TRBJ2-3,NA,CSAKTGTSTDTQYF,TGCAGTGCAAAGACAGGAACTAGCACAGATACGCAGTATTTT
NA,TRBV2,TRBJ2-5,many,CASSDGVRGIQETQYF,TGTGCCAGCAGCGACGGTGTTCGGGGGATCCAAGAGACCCAGTACTTC
TRBD2,TRBV7-9,TRBJ2-7,many,CASSLVLAGYEQYF,TGTGCCAGCAGCTTAGTACTAGCGGGCTACGAGCAGTACTTC
TRBD2,TRBV28,TRBJ2-1,many,CASRRTSASLNEQFF,TGTGCCAGCAGAAGGACTAGCGCATCCCTCAATGAGCAGTTCTTC
TRBD2,TRBV12-3/TRBV12-4,TRBJ2-5,NA,CASSLPFRLAGGVQETQYF,TGTGCCAGCAGTTTACCCTTTAGACTAGCGGGAGGGGTCCAAGAGACCCAGTACTTC
TRBD1,TRBV28,TRBJ1-3,few,CASSQRGGLPSGNTIYF,TGTGCCAGCAGTCAACGAGGGGGCCTACCCTCTGGAAACACCATATATTTT
NA,TRBV4-1,TRBJ2-1,NA,CASSQVAKGQFF,TGCGCCAGCAGCCAAGTAGCAAAAGGGCAGTTCTTC
NA,TRBV6-1,TRBJ1-2,few,CASRMTAPYGYTF,TGTGCCAGCAGAATGACGGCACCTTATGGCTACACCTTC
NA,TRBV7-6,TRBJ2-3,many,CASSLAPGSDTQYF,TGTGCCAGCAGCTTAGCCCCAGGATCAGATACGCAGTATTTT
TRBD2,TRBV7-3,TRBJ2-3,NA,CASSPKGLAGGWGTDTRYF,TGTGCCAGCAGCCCGAAGGGCCTAGCGGGAGGGTGGGGCACAGATACGCGGTATTTT
NA,TRBV3-1,TRBJ2-1,many,CASSQALGEQFF,TGTGCCAGCAGCCAAGCGTTGGGTGAGCAGTTCTTC
NA,TRBV29-1,TRBJ1-2,few,CSVEDLKGDYGYTF,TGCAGCGTTGAAGATTTGAAGGGTGACTATGGCTACACCTTC
NA,TRBV7-9,TRBJ2-3,many,CASSLSTGPDTQYF,TGTGCCAGCAGCTTATCCACAGGGCCAGATACGCAGTATTTT
TRBD2,TRBV5-1,TRBJ2-2,NA,CASSFSGRANTGELFF,TGCGCCAGCAGCTTCTCCGGGAGGGCGAACACCGGGGAGCTGTTTTTT
NA,TRBV7-3,TRBJ2-1,many,CASSLRARGLVESYNEQFF,TGTGCCAGCAGCTTAAGAGCCCGGGGGCTTGTGGAATCCTACAATGAGCAGTTCTTC
NA,TRBV4-1,TRBJ2-7,once,CASSQGPGGAYEQYF,TGCGCCAGCAGCCAGGGACCGGGGGGCGCCTACGAGCAGTACTTC
NA,TRBV6-1,TRBJ2-7,many,CASSDLGTSEQYF,TGTGCCAGCAGTGACCTTGGGACTTCCGAGCAGTACTTC
TRBD1,TRBV11-2,TRBJ2-7,many,CASSLQGAETYEQYF,TGTGCCAGCAGCTTACAGGGGGCAGAAACCTACGAGCAGTACTTC
NA,TRBV27,TRBJ2-5,NA,CASSDTIFSEQETQYF,TGTGCCAGCAGTGATACTATTTTTTCGGAACAAGAGACCCAGTACTTC
TRBD2,TRBV11-2,TRBJ2-7,many,CASSLEGGTEQYF,TGTGCCAGCAGCTTAGAGGGGGGGACCGAGCAGTACTTC
TRBD1,TRBV20-1,TRBJ2-7,few,CSARFIVGQGPREQYF,TGCAGTGCTAGATTTATTGTAGGACAGGGTCCTCGAGAGCAGTACTTC
TRBD1,TRBV20-1,TRBJ1-1,many,CSARSTRLAATGWVNTEAFF,TGCAGTGCTAGATCGACCAGGTTAGCGGCGACAGGGTGGGTGAACACTGAAGCTTTCTTT
TRBD2,TRBV7-3,TRBJ2-1,NA,CASSLGLAGGLYNEQFF,TGTGCCAGCAGCTTGGGACTAGCGGGAGGCCTCTACAATGAGCAGTTCTTC
NA,TRBV28,TRBJ2-1,many,CASSFKGKQFF,TGTGCCAGCAGTTTTAAGGGGAAGCAGTTCTTC
NA,TRBV20-1,TRBJ1-5,many,CSARAGGLEPQHF,TGCAGTGCTAGAGCGGGGGGCCTAGAGCCCCAGCATTTT
NA,TRBV11-2,TRBJ2-7,many,CASSLAGPGVAYEQYF,TGTGCCAGCAGCTTAGCAGGGCCGGGGGTGGCCTACGAGCAGTACTTC
NA,TRBV4-3,TRBJ2-5,NA,CASSQDRFSETQYF,TGCGCCAGCAGCCAAGACAGGTTCTCAGAGACCCAGTACTTC
NA,TRBV27,TRBJ1-1,few,CASSTGWGFWTEAFF,TGTGCCAGCAGTACCGGGTGGGGTTTTTGGACTGAAGCTTTCTTT
NA,TRBV28,TRBJ2-7,NA,CASSTTGTSFEQYF,TGTGCCAGCAGTACCACCGGGACATCCTTCGAGCAGTACTTC
NA,TRBV19,TRBJ2-2,few,CASSIYTLGGELFF,TGTGCCAGTAGTATATATACTCTCGGCGGGGAGCTGTTTTTT
TRBD2,TRBV19,TRBJ2-1,few,CASSMWEGHDEQFF,TGTGCCAGTAGTATGTGGGAGGGCCACGATGAGCAGTTCTTC
TRBD2,TRBV6-2/TRBV6-3,TRBJ2-5,NA,CASSYSGGGTGYQETQYF,TGTGCCAGCAGTTACTCAGGCGGGGGTACCGGGTACCAAGAGACCCAGTACTTC
TRBD1,TRBV11-2,TRBJ2-1,few,CASSLERGTGYEQFF,TGTGCCAGCAGCTTAGAAAGGGGGACAGGGTATGAGCAGTTCTTC
NA,TRBV9,TRBJ2-7,few,CASSVEGVPSYEQYF,TGTGCCAGCAGCGTAGAGGGGGTCCCCTCCTACGAGCAGTACTTC
NA,TRBV16,TRBJ2-7,many,CASSHRGPLTEQYF,TGTGCCAGCAGCCATAGGGGCCCCCTTACCGAGCAGTACTTC
NA,TRBV7-2,TRBJ2-7,few,CASSLGLLSYEQYF,TGTGCCAGCAGCTTGGGACTTCTGTCCTACGAGCAGTACTTC
NA,TRBV4-1,TRBJ1-1,NA,CASSPWGNTETNTEAFF,TGCGCCAGCAGCCCCTGGGGAAATACAGAGACGAACACTGAAGCTTTCTTT
TRBD1,TRBV5-1,TRBJ1-1,NA,CASSSLTGVVGNTEAFF,TGCGCCAGCAGCTCCTTGACAGGGGTGGTAGGGAACACTGAAGCTTTCTTT
NA,TRBV7-3,TRBJ2-1,many,CASSPHLRDFNEQFF,TGTGCCAGCAGCCCTCATCTAAGGGACTTCAATGAGCAGTTCTTC
TRBD2,TRBV11-2,TRBJ2-1,many,CASSLSLAGGSNEQFF,TGTGCCAGCAGCTTAAGTCTAGCGGGAGGGAGCAATGAGCAGTTCTTC
TRBD2,TRBV7-2,TRBJ2-3,few,CASSLQREILDTQYF,TGTGCCAGCAGCTTACAGCGGGAGATTTTAGATACGCAGTATTTT
TRBD1,TRBV5-4,TRBJ1-2,NA,CASAGTASYTF,TGTGCCAGCGCCGGGACAGCAAGCTACACCTTC
TRBD1,TRBV12-3/TRBV12-4,TRBJ1-5,many,CASSLDRGPLRPQHF,TGTGCCAGCAGTTTAGACAGGGGCCCGTTGAGGCCCCAGCATTTT
TRBD1,TRBV25-1,TRBJ1-1,few,CASSGSTGGDTEAFF,TGTGCCAGCAGTGGCTCGACAGGGGGGGACACTGAAGCTTTCTTT
TRBD1,TRBV18,TRBJ2-7,many,CASSRDRGRHYEQYF,TGTGCCAGCTCACGGGACAGGGGGAGACACTACGAGCAGTACTTC
NA,TRBV7-8,TRBJ1-2,few,CASSPDGPRSSYDYTF,TGTGCCAGCAGTCCTGATGGCCCCAGGTCGTCCTATGACTACACCTTC
NA,TRBV2,TRBJ1-2,many,CASSEGGRDYGYTF,TGTGCCAGCAGTGAAGGCGGCAGGGACTATGGCTACACCTTC